The present entry profiles one T cell receptor beta chain with its context. Method: immunoSEQ multiplex PCR; TCRdb's copy keeps in-frame clones and lacks some. The sample comprises some 530,000 clones, approximately 90% of which are singletons, and around 7.9% rests with the top ten. Living in 24 US areas, the participants were between roughly 18 and 95 years of age. Donors in Cohort 3 who had recovered were those with two negative PCRs, healthcare professional clearance, or resolution of their symptoms. These data come from a study of blood T cell repertoires in COVID-19. Whole-study context: Sites across the United States, Italy and Spain contributed samples from acute and convalescent COVID-19.

V dropped 3 bases and J dropped 3 bases, with 11 bases sitting between them. CDR1 KGHSH and CDR2 LQKENI come from the germline V gene. The CDR3 has 14 residues. The sequence was collected from a woman in her sixties who had recovered from COVID-19. Sequencing was done on a sample of PBMCs or T cells enriched from blood (not recorded which). The chain links TRBV18 to TRBJ1-2, with a possible D match to TRBD1 (5 bases). The CDR3 bases are TGTGCCAGCTCACCGGTCCCCAGGGACTATGGCTACACCTTC. It is translated as CASSPVPRDYGYTF.